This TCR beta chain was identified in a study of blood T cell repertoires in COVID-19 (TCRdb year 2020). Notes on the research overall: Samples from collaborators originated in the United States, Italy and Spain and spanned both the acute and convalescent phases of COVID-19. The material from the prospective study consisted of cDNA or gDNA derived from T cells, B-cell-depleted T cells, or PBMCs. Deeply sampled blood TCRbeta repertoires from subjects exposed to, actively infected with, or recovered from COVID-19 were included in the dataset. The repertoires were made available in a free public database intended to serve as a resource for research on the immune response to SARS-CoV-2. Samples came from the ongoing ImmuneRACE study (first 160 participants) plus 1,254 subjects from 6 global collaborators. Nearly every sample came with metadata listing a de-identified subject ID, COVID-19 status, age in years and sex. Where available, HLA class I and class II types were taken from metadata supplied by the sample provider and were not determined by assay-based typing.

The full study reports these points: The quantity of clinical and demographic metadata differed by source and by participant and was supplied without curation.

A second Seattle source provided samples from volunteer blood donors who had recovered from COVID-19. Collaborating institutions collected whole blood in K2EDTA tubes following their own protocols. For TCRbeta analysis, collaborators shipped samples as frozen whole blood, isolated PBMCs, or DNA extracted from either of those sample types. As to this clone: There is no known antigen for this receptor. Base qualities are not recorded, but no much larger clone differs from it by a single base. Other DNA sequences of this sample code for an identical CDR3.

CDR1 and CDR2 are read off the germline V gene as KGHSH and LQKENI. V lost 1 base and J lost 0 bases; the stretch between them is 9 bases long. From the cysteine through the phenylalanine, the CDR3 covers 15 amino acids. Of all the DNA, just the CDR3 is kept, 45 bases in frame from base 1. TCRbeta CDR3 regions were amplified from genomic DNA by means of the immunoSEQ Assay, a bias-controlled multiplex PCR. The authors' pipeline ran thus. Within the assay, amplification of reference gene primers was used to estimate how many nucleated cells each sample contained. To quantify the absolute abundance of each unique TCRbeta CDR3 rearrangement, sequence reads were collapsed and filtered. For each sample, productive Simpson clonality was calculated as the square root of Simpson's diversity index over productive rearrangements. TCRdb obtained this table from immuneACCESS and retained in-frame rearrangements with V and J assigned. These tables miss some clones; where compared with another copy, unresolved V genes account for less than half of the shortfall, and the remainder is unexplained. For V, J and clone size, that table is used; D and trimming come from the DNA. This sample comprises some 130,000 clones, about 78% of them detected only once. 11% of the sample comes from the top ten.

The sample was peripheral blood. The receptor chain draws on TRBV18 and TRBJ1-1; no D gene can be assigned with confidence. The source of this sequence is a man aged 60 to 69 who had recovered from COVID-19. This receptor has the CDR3 CASSPRGGMNTEAFF. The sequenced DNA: TGTGCCAGCTCACCACGGGGAGGGATGAACACTGAAGCTTTCTTT. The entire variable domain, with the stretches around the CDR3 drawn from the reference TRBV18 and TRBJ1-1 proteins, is NAGVMQNPRHLVRRRGQEARLRCSPMKGHSHVYWYRQLPEEGLKFMVYLQKENIIDESGMPKERFSAEFPKEGPSILRIQQVVRGDSAAYFCASSPRGGMNTEAFFGQGTRLTVV.